This TCR beta chain was sequenced in a study of shared clonotypes between healthy human individuals. A note on this clone: Within the sample, other DNA sequences also encode this same CDR3.

Naive CD8 cells comprised CD45RO-negative, CCR7-positively selected cells, excluding terminally differentiated effector memory CD45RA+ cells. Some clones are missing from TCRdb's copy, which holds only in-frame ones; the method was immunoSEQ multiplex PCR. The table shows around 2,000,000 clones, with around 93% occurring only once. The clonotype originates from a young man in good health. Some clones in this sample may be carry-over from other donors' samples. Sequenced material: naive CD8+ T cells from PBMCs.

The CDR3 nucleotides are TGTGCCAGCAGCCAACCTCTCTACAATGAGCAGTTCTTC. Protein sequence: CASSQPLYNEQFF. The rearrangement uses TRBV7-9 and TRBJ2-1; no firm D call. V was pared by 5 bases and J by 3 bases, with 8 bases between. The CDR3 totals 13 residues. The V gene's germline CDR1 is SEHNR and CDR2 FQNEAQ (reference sequence).